This is a list of T cell receptor beta chains from one sample in a study of cytomegalovirus exposure and HLA in healthy donors. The repertoire was sequenced with immunoSEQ multiplex PCR; TCRdb's copy has only in-frame clones and lacks some. This table has fewer than 100,000 clones, roughly 93% appearing once. The material sequenced was PBMCs. These receptors were taken from a man aged 25-45 years in good health and CMV-seronegative. Both conserved end residues are part of each CDR3. The D gene is left open where the match is weak. Not every row has a clone size; where given, it reads once, few, many or a size class.

V gene: TRBV6-1
J gene: TRBJ1-1
D gene: -
clone size: -
CDR3 protein: CASSANRVGTEAFF
CDR3 DNA: TGTGCCAGCAGTGCCAACAGGGTGGGGACTGAAGCTTTCTTT

V gene: TRBV6-4
J gene: TRBJ2-7
D gene: TRBD2
clone size: -
CDR3 protein: CASSRTSGTLGEQYF
CDR3 DNA: TGTGCCAGCAGCCGGACTAGCGGGACCCTCGGGGAGCAGTACTTC

V gene: TRBV5-1
J gene: TRBJ2-2
D gene: TRBD1
clone size: -
CDR3 protein: CASSTTGTGYTGELFF
CDR3 DNA: TGCGCCAGCAGCACAACCGGGACAGGGTACACCGGGGAGCTGTTTTTT

V gene: TRBV9
J gene: TRBJ1-5
D gene: -
clone size: -
CDR3 protein: CASSVSQGVSNQPQHF
CDR3 DNA: TGTGCCAGCAGCGTATCCCAGGGTGTTAGCAATCAGCCCCAGCATTTT

V gene: TRBV13
J gene: TRBJ1-1
D gene: -
clone size: -
CDR3 protein: CASSLGGPVRETEAFF
CDR3 DNA: TGTGCCAGCAGCTTAGGGGGCCCAGTTAGAGAAACTGAAGCTTTCTTT

V gene: TRBV9
J gene: TRBJ2-7
D gene: -
clone size: once
CDR3 protein: CASSVAGFGSYEQYF
CDR3 DNA: TGTGCCAGCAGCGTAGCAGGGTTTGGCTCCTACGAGCAGTACTTC

V gene: TRBV4-2
J gene: TRBJ2-7
D gene: TRBD1
clone size: -
CDR3 protein: CASSQRTGAASYEQYF
CDR3 DNA: TGTGCCAGCAGCCAACGTACAGGGGCGGCTTCCTACGAGCAGTACTTC

V gene: TRBV7-9
J gene: TRBJ2-1
D gene: TRBD2
clone size: -
CDR3 protein: CASSHRRASGKSGEQFF
CDR3 DNA: TGTGCCAGCAGCCATCGGCGGGCTAGCGGGAAGTCGGGTGAGCAGTTCTTC

V gene: TRBV7-9
J gene: TRBJ2-7
D gene: -
clone size: -
CDR3 protein: CASSLAYSSSYEQYF
CDR3 DNA: TGTGCCAGCAGCTTAGCATATTCCAGCTCCTACGAGCAGTACTTC

V gene: TRBV5-1
J gene: TRBJ1-1
D gene: -
clone size: -
CDR3 protein: CASSPDSMGTEAFF
CDR3 DNA: TGCGCCAGCAGCCCGGACAGTATGGGAACTGAAGCTTTCTTT

V gene: TRBV11-2
J gene: TRBJ2-1
D gene: TRBD1
clone size: -
CDR3 protein: CASSLKGQGTEQFF
CDR3 DNA: TGTGCCAGCAGCTTGAAGGGACAGGGGACTGAGCAGTTCTTC

V gene: TRBV6-1
J gene: TRBJ2-7
D gene: TRBD2
clone size: -
CDR3 protein: CASTPSGGAYEQYF
CDR3 DNA: TGTGCCAGCACCCCTAGCGGGGGGGCGTACGAGCAGTACTTC

V gene: TRBV5-4
J gene: TRBJ2-2
D gene: TRBD2
clone size: -
CDR3 protein: CASSLSSGWHTGELFF
CDR3 DNA: TGTGCCAGCAGCTTAAGTAGCGGGTGGCACACCGGGGAGCTGTTTTTT

V gene: TRBV11-3
J gene: TRBJ1-6
D gene: -
clone size: -
CDR3 protein: CASSARQNSPLHF
CDR3 DNA: TGTGCCAGCAGCGCCCGACAGAATTCACCCCTCCACTTT

V gene: TRBV2
J gene: TRBJ2-7
D gene: -
clone size: -
CDR3 protein: CASTRDSYEQYF
CDR3 DNA: TGTGCCAGCACCAGGGACTCCTACGAGCAGTACTTC

V gene: TRBV2
J gene: TRBJ2-7
D gene: TRBD2
clone size: -
CDR3 protein: CASRPSGLPYEQYF
CDR3 DNA: TGTGCCAGCAGACCTAGCGGACTGCCCTACGAGCAGTACTTC

V gene: TRBV2
J gene: TRBJ1-2
D gene: TRBD1
clone size: -
CDR3 protein: CASGQGDFYGYTF
CDR3 DNA: TGTGCCAGCGGACAGGGAGATTTCTATGGCTACACCTTC